This T cell receptor beta chain was documented in a study of T cell responses to AZD1222 COVID-19 vaccine. Study-wide findings and caveats: Most donors were white British and more were female, and clonal diversity was possibly underestimated. The span of vaccine-associated CD4 TCRs extended across spike, with dominance at 160-218 and 743-854.

Sequencing used immunoSEQ multiplex PCR; TCRdb keeps in-frame clones, though not all of them. This table has roughly 150,000 clones, around 91% appearing once. In regard to this clone: Its antigen is unknown.

Second-dose timings of about 4 or about 12 weeks were pooled. Looked up from germline, CDR1 is SGHTA and CDR2 is FQGTGA. This CDR3 spans 13 amino acids. Trimming stripped 5 bases from V and 4 bases from J, with 11 bases between. This sample comprised peripheral blood, obtained 28 days after the second AZD1222 dose. The gene calls are TRBV7-3 and TRBJ2-5; D remains ambiguous. This TCR derives from an adult who received the AZD1222 COVID-19 vaccine. The CDR3 region is CASSPHGGETQYF. The CDR3, as DNA: TGTGCCAGCAGCCCCCACGGTGGAGAGACCCAGTACTTC.